Shown below are 28 T cell receptor beta chains from a single sample sequenced in a study of PD-1 blockade in classical Hodgkin lymphoma. Here immunoSEQ multiplex PCR was the method, and the copy in TCRdb shows in-frame clones only, minus some. The table shows approximately 60,000 clones, with about nine tenths occurring only once. All patients relapsed after autologous stem cell transplantation, and brentuximab vedotin exposure varied. The material was peripheral blood mononuclear cells (PBMCs), obtained at baseline. These receptors were obtained from a human donor with classical Hodgkin lymphoma.

The chain combines TRBV10-2 with TRBJ1-1, with D unclear. The CDR3 has 14 residues. CDR1 and CDR2 from the germline V gene are WSHSY and SAAADI. V was clipped by 3 bases and J by 1 base, with 9 bases between them. CDR3 nucleotide sequence: TGCGCCAGCAGTGATGCGGCCGCGAACACTGAAGCTTTCTTT. Protein sequence: CASSDAAANTEAFF.

This chain connects TRBV4-3 to TRBJ2-2; D is ambiguous. The CDR3 is 13 amino acids. The germline CDR1 and CDR2 sequences are LGHNA and YSLEER. V lost 1 base, J lost 4 bases, and 4 bases lay in between. The CDR3 DNA reads as TGCGCCAGCAGCCAAGGCGGCACCGGGGAGCTGTTTTTT. This encodes CASSQGGTGELFF.

This clone was found a few times. Germline and junction disagree at one end, which may indicate a read error. The J gene is TRBJ1-2, the V gene TRBV7-9; 8 bases map to TRBD1. The CDR3 consists of 15 residues. CDR1 and CDR2 (germline): SEHNR, FQNEAQ (reference sequence). CDR3 sequence reads: CASTLDRGYGYGYTF. CDR3 DNA sequence: TGTGCCAGCACCTTAGACAGGGGATATGGGTATGGCTACACCTTC.

The chain employs TRBV5-4 and TRBJ2-7; unclear D gene. The CDR3 has 12 amino acids. CDR1 and CDR2 (germline): SGHNT, YYREEE (reference sequence). V lost 2 bases, J lost 2 bases, and 5 bases lay in between. The CDR3 DNA follows: TGTGCCAGCAGCTTATTAACCTACGAGCAGTACTTC. It specifies CASSLLTYEQYF.

The V call is TRBV30, the J call TRBJ1-1, with a possible D match to TRBD1 (5 bases). Trimming removed 3 bases from V and 3 bases from J, with 11 bases in between. The CDR3 is made up of 13 amino acids. From germline, CDR1 is GTSNPN and CDR2 SVGIG (reference sequence). CDR3 sequence (DNA): TGTGCCTGGAGACACCCGGGGGACACTGAAGCTTTCTTT. This sequence encodes CAWRHPGDTEAFF.

This clone was detected many times. The rearrangement uses TRBV29-1 and TRBJ1-3; D not certain. V lost 4 bases, J lost 7 bases, and 8 bases lay in between. This CDR3 comprises 11 residues. The germline V gene encodes CDR1 SQVTM and CDR2 ANQGSEA. CDR3 coding DNA: TGCAGCGTTGGTGTCTGGAACACCATATATTTT. Its translation is CSVGVWNTIYF.

This clone was seen a single time. The chain employs TRBV14 and TRBJ1-2; D is possibly TRBD1 (6 bases). Per germline, CDR1 SGHDN and CDR2 FVKESK. V was clipped by 3 bases and J by 3 bases, with 14 bases between them. CDR3 length: 15 residues. This chain's CDR3 is CASSHAAGDDYGYTF. CDR3 nucleotide sequence: TGTGCCAGCAGCCATGCGGCAGGGGATGACTATGGCTACACCTTC.

The gene calls are TRBV19 and TRBJ1-5; D may be TRBD1 (5 bases). Trimming cost V 3 bases and J 1 base, with 13 bases left between them. Germline V gives CDR1 LNHDA, CDR2 SQIVND (reference sequence). The CDR3 covers 16 residues. CDR3 protein: CASSMGEGKSNQPQHF. For the CDR3, the DNA is TGTGCCAGTAGTATGGGGGAGGGAAAGAGCAATCAGCCCCAGCATTTT.

The count of this clone is one. The chain carries TRBV2 and TRBJ2-3, with 7 bases lining up with TRBD2. The CDR3 has 16 amino acids. Looked up from germline, CDR1 is SNHLY and CDR2 is FYNNEI. Unmatched junction bases numbered 8, after V lost 3 bases and J lost 2 bases. The CDR3 nucleotides are TGTGCCAGCAGTGACCTCGGACTAGGGTCCACAGATACGCAGTATTTT. Protein sequence: CASSDLGLGSTDTQYF.

This chain connects TRBV28 to TRBJ1-2; TRBD1 matches at 9 bases. Germline V gives CDR1 MDHEN, CDR2 SYDVKM. Trimming at V came to 6 bases and at J to 8 bases, leaving 10 bases not matched to a gene. There are 14 residues in the CDR3. CDR3 region: CASRQGQGSRGYTF. The CDR3 DNA follows: TGTGCCAGCAGACAGGGACAGGGAAGTCGCGGCTACACCTTC.

This sequence joins TRBV20-1 and TRBJ1-2; D remains ambiguous. CDR1 and CDR2 (germline): DFQATT, SNEGSKA (reference sequence). This CDR3 has 11 residues. Trimming stripped 4 bases from V and 12 bases from J, with 15 bases between. CDR3 in DNA: TGCAGTGCTACTGGACCTATGACTCACACCTTC. The encoded protein is CSATGPMTHTF.

The chain employs TRBV4-3 and TRBJ2-2, with D uncertain. The germline gives CDR1 LGHNA, CDR2 YSLEER. V lost 4 bases to trimming and J lost 5 bases, with 8 bases between them. The CDR3 runs 13 residues. The DNA of the CDR3 is TGCGCCAGCAGCCGCGGCGGAACCGGGGAGCTGTTTTTT. Its protein is CASSRGGTGELFF.

The chain recombines TRBV18 with TRBJ1-4; unclear D gene. Trimming shortened V by 2 bases and J by 4 bases, and 8 bases separated the two germline ends. CDR3 size: 14 residues. Germline loops: CDR1 KGHSH, CDR2 LQKENI. CDR3 in amino acids: CASSPGQDNEKLFF. The CDR3 nucleotides are TGTGCCAGCTCACCAGGGCAGGATAATGAAAAACTGTTTTTT.

The V call is TRBV7-6, the J call TRBJ1-1; D possibly corresponds to TRBD1 (6 bases). V was clipped by 5 bases and J by 1 base, with 14 bases between them. The CDR3 has 15 residues. Germline-derived CDR1 and CDR2 are SGHVS and FNYEAQ. CDR3 sequence reads: CASSPPGVKNTEAFF. The CDR3 region has the DNA TGTGCCAGCAGCCCCCCAGGGGTTAAGAACACTGAAGCTTTCTTT.

In its sample, this clone was seen once. The chain couples TRBV9 to TRBJ1-1; weak D call: TRBD1 (5 bases). This CDR3 has 14 residues. Trimming removed 4 bases at V and 1 base at J, with 11 bases between. From germline, CDR1 is SGDLS and CDR2 YYNGEE. The CDR3 DNA sequence: TGTGCCAGCAGCCCCCGGGACCGGAACACTGAAGCTTTCTTT. Amino acids: CASSPRDRNTEAFF.

This clone appeared once. This chain connects TRBV18 to TRBJ2-1; D assignment may be TRBD1 or TRBD2 (5 bases each). Germline-derived CDR1 and CDR2 are KGHSH and LQKENI. CDR3 length: 15 amino acids. V was shortened by 1 base and J by 2 bases, with 9 bases between the two germline ends. The CDR3 DNA sequence: TGTGCCAGCTCACCACGGGGGAACCCCTACAATGAGCAGTTCTTC. Translating gives CASSPRGNPYNEQFF.

The chain couples TRBV30 to TRBJ1-1; 7 nucleotides line up with TRBD1. V trimming: 1 base; J trimming: 7 bases; junction bases outside the gene matches: 12. Germline values: CDR1 GTSNPN, CDR2 SVGIG (reference sequence). The CDR3 sequence is 15 residues long. The CDR3 loop is CAWSESPGGGNEAFF. DNA for the CDR3: TGTGCCTGGAGTGAAAGCCCAGGGGGTGGTAATGAAGCTTTCTTT.

The sample holds many counts of this clone. The chain employs TRBV2 and TRBJ2-6; D is uncertain. V was cut by 5 bases and J by 0 bases, with 8 bases left in between. Germline V gene sequence: CDR1 SNHLY, CDR2 FYNNEI. The CDR3 is made up of 15 amino acids. CDR3 residues: CASSISVSGANVLTF. Here the CDR3 DNA reads TGTGCCAGCAGTATCAGCGTCTCTGGGGCCAACGTCCTGACTTTC.

The chain has TRBV11-2 and TRBJ1-4, with D possibly being TRBD1 (5 bases). This CDR3 contains 16 residues. Germline V CDR1 and CDR2: SGHAT, FQNNGV. V lost 5 bases and J 7 bases, leaving 20 bases between the germline ends. DNA for the CDR3: TGTGCCAGCAGCCAGCGGGGGGGAGGTAGCGGTGAAAAACTGTTTTTT. Its protein product is CASSQRGGGSGEKLFF.

This clone appeared a single time. This rearrangement joins TRBV9 to TRBJ2-7; 8 bases map to TRBD1. The CDR3 length is 14 residues. Trimming at V came to 0 bases and at J to 5 bases, leaving 4 bases not matched to a gene. Germline CDR1 and CDR2: SGDLS and YYNGEE. CDR3 sequence (DNA): TGTGCCAGCAGCGTAGAGGCAGGGGGCGACGAGCAGTACTTC. Translated, it gives CASSVEAGGDEQYF.

The V and J genes are TRBV4-3 and TRBJ2-1; D might be TRBD1 (6 bases). Germline CDR1 and CDR2: LGHNA and YSLEER. The CDR3 has 16 residues. Trimming pared 4 bases from V and 0 bases from J, leaving 13 bases between. The CDR3 region has the DNA TGCGCCAGCAGCCGAGATGACAGGAGCTCCTACAATGAGCAGTTCTTC. Protein product: CASSRDDRSSYNEQFF.

On this clone: The sample contains more than one DNA sequence encoding this CDR3. The genes are TRBV18 and TRBJ1-1; D might be TRBD1 (6 bases). The CDR3 spans 12 residues. V was clipped by 2 bases and J by 8 bases, with 9 bases between them. Germline V gives CDR1 KGHSH, CDR2 LQKENI. CDR3 coding DNA: TGTGCCAGCTCACCATCAGACAGGGAAGCTTTCTTT. Amino acids: CASSPSDREAFF.

The chain carries TRBV27 and TRBJ1-1, with 7 nucleotides matching TRBD1. This CDR3 spans 13 amino acids. The V gene's germline CDR1 is MNHEY and CDR2 SMNVEV (reference sequence). J gave up 11 bases and V 7 bases, and 13 bases lay outside the gene matches. The DNA of the CDR3 is TGTGCCAGCAAAGAGGGGGGGAGGGGGCAGGCTTTCTTT. Translating it yields CASKEGGRGQAFF.

The rearrangement links TRBV4-3 to TRBJ2-1; 9 bases map to TRBD1. The CDR3 totals 19 residues. Germline V gives CDR1 LGHNA, CDR2 YSLEER. Trimming cost V 3 bases and J 5 bases; bases outside gene matches: 17. CDR3 region: CASSHPLWHGTGPNNEQFF. CDR3 nucleotide sequence: TGCGCCAGCAGCCACCCCCTTTGGCACGGGACAGGGCCGAACAATGAGCAGTTCTTC.

The V and J genes are TRBV18 and TRBJ1-4; 8 bases are shared with TRBD1. The CDR3 is made up of 17 amino acids. Per the germline V gene, CDR1 is KGHSH and CDR2 is LQKENI. V lost 0 bases, J lost 6 bases, and 9 bases stayed unmatched. CDR3 nucleotide sequence: TGTGCCAGCTCACCACCCCAGGGGGCTCGGGAGGATGAAAAACTGTTTTTT. Residues: CASSPPQGAREDEKLFF.

The chain employs TRBV7-8 and TRBJ1-2; 8 bases agree with TRBD1. Trimming removed 3 bases from V and 2 bases from J; junction bases left unmatched: 5. The CDR3 loop spans 15 amino acids. Per the germline V gene, CDR1 is SGHVS and CDR2 is FQNEAQ. The CDR3 protein is CASSFTGQANYGYTF. The CDR3 DNA sequence: TGTGCCAGCAGCTTTACGGGACAGGCAAACTATGGCTACACCTTC.

V and J are TRBV2 and TRBJ2-7; perhaps D is TRBD1 or TRBD2 (5 bases each). The V gene's germline CDR1 is SNHLY and CDR2 FYNNEI. The CDR3 spans 15 residues. V was cut by 2 bases and J by 2 bases, with 13 bases left in between. As DNA, the CDR3 is TGTGCCAGCAGTGAAATGGGCAGGGACCCCTACGAGCAGTACTTC. Translation gives CASSEMGRDPYEQYF.

V gene TRBV5-4 combines with J gene TRBJ2-7; the D call may be TRBD1 or TRBD2 (7 bases each). This CDR3 is 15 amino acids long. From germline, CDR1 is SGHNT and CDR2 YYREEE (reference sequence). V was clipped by 4 bases and J by 6 bases, with 20 bases between them. The CDR3 nucleotides are TGTGCCAGCAGCATTGATCAGGGGGGGTTCAGCGAGCAGTACTTC. Encoded protein: CASSIDQGGFSEQYF.